This passage covers 30 T cell receptor beta chains from one sample sequenced in a study of blood T cell repertoires in COVID-19. Using immunoSEQ multiplex PCR, the repertoire was profiled, and TCRdb retains in-frame clones only, with some absent. The sample records under 250,000 clones, more than 65% being singletons. Sequenced: peripheral blood. The receptor set was obtained from a woman aged 80 or over with acute or convalescent COVID-19.

The chain has TRBV6-6 and TRBJ2-5, with TRBD2 matching 11 bases. The V and J ends lost 6 bases and 5 bases, in that order; junction bases with no gene match: 11. CDR3 length: 16 residues. Germline V gene lookup returns CDR1 MNHNY and CDR2 SVGAGI (reference sequence). CDR3 bases: TGTGCCAGCAGACCCACTAGCGGGAGTACGGGGGAGACCCAGTACTTC. Translation: CASRPTSGSTGETQYF.

This chain uses TRBV9 with TRBJ1-3; the match to TRBD1 covers 7 bases. Looked up from germline, CDR1 is SGDLS and CDR2 is YYNGEE. The CDR3 sequence is 15 residues long. J lost 4 bases, V lost 4 bases, and 8 bases had no gene match. CDR3 nucleotides: TGTGCCAGCAGCCCTCCCCAGGGGGTCGGAAACACCATATATTTT. Translated: CASSPPQGVGNTIYF.

Here the CDR3 DNA reads TGTGCCAGCGGGGGCGGGGGGAGTGAAAAACTGTTTTTT. This gives the protein CASGGGGSEKLFF. V usage is TRBV6-6 and J usage is TRBJ1-4; TRBD1 is a possible D gene (6 bases). The CDR3 length is 13 residues. Per the germline V gene, CDR1 is MNHNY and CDR2 is SVGAGI (reference sequence). The V end lost 8 bases, the J end lost 7 bases, and 14 bases lay between the germline ends.

The chain combines TRBV5-6 with TRBJ1-2, with 10 nucleotides matching TRBD1. The CDR3 has 14 residues. Germline assignment: CDR1 SGHDT and CDR2 YYEEEE. The V and J ends lost 3 bases and 3 bases, in that order; junction bases with no gene match: 2. The CDR3 DNA follows: TGTGCCAGCAGCTCGACAGGGGGCGACTATGGCTACACCTTC. It specifies CASSSTGGDYGYTF.

This clone was seen more than once but under ten times. The rearrangement uses TRBV5-1 and TRBJ2-5; D not certain. CDR3 size: 12 residues. V was pared by 0 bases and J by 9 bases, with 9 bases between. Germline CDR1 SGHRS, CDR2 YFSETQ. The chain's CDR3 is CASSLDYGPQYF. CDR3 in DNA: TGCGCCAGCAGCTTGGATTATGGGCCCCAGTACTTC.

This chain uses TRBV30 with TRBJ2-2; D is possibly TRBD1 (6 bases). The V end was cut by 2 bases, the J end by 0 bases, with 10 bases between. This CDR3 is 15 amino acids long. Germline CDR1 is GTSNPN and CDR2 is SVGIG (reference sequence). DNA of the CDR3: TGTGCCTGGAGTCTTTGGACAGCGAACACCGGGGAGCTGTTTTTT. Protein sequence: CAWSLWTANTGELFF. Filled out from reference TRBV30 and TRBJ2-2, the complete variable domain reads SQTIHQWPATLVQPVGSPLSLECTVEGTSNPNLYWYRQAAGRGLQLLFYSVGIGQISSEVPQNLSASRPQDRQFILSSKKLLLSDSGFYLCAWSLWTANTGELFFGEGSRLTVL.

This chain joins TRBV9 and TRBJ2-1; 8 positions match TRBD1. CDR1 is SGDLS and CDR2 is YYNGEE in the germline V gene. The V gene end was trimmed by 0 bases and the J gene end by 10 bases; junction bases not matched to a gene: 9. CDR3 length equals 15 residues. The CDR3 DNA follows: TGTGCCAGCAGCGTAGCTCTCAGGGGGCTAGACGAGCAGTTCTTC. Amino acids: CASSVALRGLDEQFF.

The count of this clone is one. The V and J genes are TRBV15 and TRBJ1-2, with 10 bases fitting TRBD1. The CDR3 is 18 amino acids. J gave up 4 bases and V 0 bases, and 11 bases lay outside the gene matches. CDR1 is LNHNV and CDR2 is YYDKDF in the germline V gene (reference sequence). CDR3 coding DNA: TGTGCCACCAGCAGAGAGTTACCGGGACAGGGGTTAGGCTATGGCTACACCTTC. Protein product: CATSRELPGQGLGYGYTF.

This chain uses TRBV25-1 with TRBJ1-3; 10 bases align to TRBD1. Germline V gives CDR1 MGHDK, CDR2 SYGVNS. The V segment lost 0 bases and the J segment 8 bases; nucleotides outside the gene matches: 4. The length of the CDR3 is 15 residues. The CDR3: CASSEYPGQGYTIYF. The CDR3 region has the DNA TGTGCCAGCAGTGAATACCCGGGACAGGGGTACACCATATATTTT.

Only a few counts were recorded for this clone. The V and J genes are TRBV3-1 (or the pseudogene TRBV3-2) and TRBJ1-3; D unclear. V was cut by 4 bases and J by 1 base, with 11 bases left in between. Germline V lookup: CDR1 LGHDT, CDR2 YNNKEL (reference sequence). CDR3 length: 15 residues. Here the CDR3 DNA reads TGTGCCAGCAGCCGCTTCGACTTGTCTGGAAACACCATATATTTT. Its protein is CASSRFDLSGNTIYF.

The gene calls are TRBV19 and TRBJ2-2; D is unresolved. The CDR3 runs to 14 residues. V was shortened by 3 bases and J by 0 bases, with 5 bases between the two germline ends. From germline, CDR1 is LNHDA and CDR2 SQIVND (reference sequence). In DNA, the CDR3 is TGTGCCAGTAGTATCTTCGCGAACACCGGGGAGCTGTTTTTT. Amino acid sequence: CASSIFANTGELFF. Using reference TRBV19 and TRBJ2-2 for the parts outside the CDR3, the full variable domain is DGGITQSPKYLFRKEGQNVTLSCEQNLNHDAMYWYRQDPGQGLRLIYYSQIVNDFQKGDIAEGYSVSREKKESFPLTVTSAQKNPTAFYLCASSIFANTGELFFGEGSRLTVL.

The gene calls are TRBV10-3 and TRBJ1-2; the D gene is possibly TRBD1 (6 bases). The V end lost 10 bases, the J end lost 4 bases, and 16 bases lay between the germline ends. This CDR3 comprises 13 residues. Looked up from germline, CDR1 is ENHRY and CDR2 is SYGVKD. The CDR3 nucleotides are TGTGCCACCGGCCCCGGACAGACCTATGGCTACACCTTC. It is translated as CATGPGQTYGYTF.

Here the CDR3 DNA reads TGCAGCGTGACAGGGGGCAGGGTGGGGGAAGGAAACACTGAAGCTTTCTTT. Protein product: CSVTGGRVGEGNTEAFF. The chain uses TRBV29-1 and TRBJ1-1; 10 bases agree with TRBD1. CDR3 length equals 17 residues. In germline, CDR1 is SQVTM, CDR2 ANQGSEA. Trimming cost V 6 bases and J 2 bases; bases outside gene matches: 15.

This chain links TRBV5-1 with TRBJ2-2; 7 bases are a match to TRBD1. The CDR3 has 16 residues. Germline CDR1 reads SGHRS; CDR2 reads YFSETQ. After removal of 1 base from V and 5 bases from J, the junction contained 8 bases not matched to a gene. CDR3 protein: CASSLFQGVSTGELFF. The CDR3 DNA reads as TGCGCCAGCAGCTTGTTCCAGGGGGTCTCTACCGGGGAGCTGTTTTTT.

This chain uses TRBV24-1 with TRBJ1-5, with D maybe TRBD1 (6 bases). V lost 2 bases, J lost 7 bases, and 11 bases lay in between. Germline V gene sequence: CDR1 KGHDR, CDR2 SFDVKD. There are 14 residues in the CDR3. For the CDR3, the DNA is TGTGCCACCAGTGATTCAGGGACACGGCAGCCCCAGCATTTT. This gives the protein CATSDSGTRQPQHF.

V usage is TRBV5-1 and J usage is TRBJ1-2; TRBD1 aligns across 8 bases. The CDR3 contains 15 residues. Germline CDR1 and CDR2: SGHRS and YFSETQ. The V gene end was trimmed by 4 bases and the J gene end by 8 bases; junction bases not matched to a gene: 13. The DNA for the CDR3 is TGCGCCAGCAGCGCAGGACAGGGATCTCAGGGGGGCTACACCTTC. Translation gives CASSAGQGSQGGYTF. The whole variable domain, remainder taken from reference TRBV5-1 and TRBJ1-2, is KAGVTQTPRYLIKTRGQQVTLSCSPISGHRSVSWYQQTPGQGLQFLFEYFSETQRNKGNFPGRFSGRQFSNSRSEMNVSTLELGDSALYLCASSAGQGSQGGYTFGSGTRLTVV.

The chain joins TRBV5-1 to TRBJ1-1; TRBD1 agrees at 8 bases. The CDR3 has 15 amino acids. V trimming: 0 bases; J trimming: 3 bases; junction bases outside the gene matches: 4. Germline V gene lookup returns CDR1 SGHRS and CDR2 YFSETQ. The CDR3 here is CASSLVQGADTEAFF. Written as DNA, the CDR3 is TGCGCCAGCAGCTTGGTCCAGGGGGCAGACACTGAAGCTTTCTTT.

The genes are TRBV9 and TRBJ2-1; TRBD2 is a possible D gene (6 bases). Per germline, CDR1 SGDLS and CDR2 YYNGEE. The CDR3 sequence is 13 residues long. Trimming pared 3 bases from V and 3 bases from J, leaving 7 bases between. The CDR3 DNA follows: TGTGCCAGCAGCGGCGGGAACTACAATGAGCAGTTCTTC. Protein product: CASSGGNYNEQFF.

The chain combines TRBV10-3 with TRBJ1-2; 7 bases agree with TRBD1. V lost 4 bases and J lost 0; bases outside the gene matches: 2. Germline CDR1 ENHRY, CDR2 SYGVKD. The CDR3 is 14 amino acids. In DNA form, the CDR3 reads TGTGCCATCAGTGCGGGGACAGCTAACTATGGCTACACCTTC. Translating it yields CAISAGTANYGYTF.

The chain has TRBV7-2 and TRBJ2-3; 11 bases map to TRBD2. Germline values: CDR1 SGHTA, CDR2 FQGNSA. The V segment lost 11 bases and the J segment 3 bases; nucleotides outside the gene matches: 7. This CDR3 is built from 14 residues. The CDR3 DNA reads TGTGCCTCCTCCGGGACTAGCGGTACAGATACGCAGTATTTT. Encoded protein: CASSGTSGTDTQYF.

J is TRBJ1-2 and V is TRBV6-2 or TRBV6-3; TRBD1 is a possible D gene (6 bases). Germline values: CDR1 MNHEY, CDR2 SVGEGT. This CDR3 is 16 amino acids long. Trimming stripped 5 bases from V and 0 bases from J, with 16 bases between. In nucleotides, the CDR3 is TGTGCCAGCAGTACAGACGGGACAAAAGCTAACTATGGCTACACCTTC. This sequence encodes CASSTDGTKANYGYTF.

This sequence joins TRBV29-1 and TRBJ2-1; D is perhaps TRBD2 (7 bases). The germline gives CDR1 SQVTM, CDR2 ANQGSEA. The CDR3 has 18 amino acids. The V end lost 4 bases, the J end lost 0 bases, and 22 bases lay between the germline ends. CDR3 DNA: TGCAGCGTTGCATCATTGGGGGGGCTAGCGGACTCCTACAATGAGCAGTTCTTC. Its protein is CSVASLGGLADSYNEQFF.

This clone is a singleton in its sample. V gene TRBV12-5 combines with J gene TRBJ1-5; tentatively, D is TRBD1 (5 bases). The CDR3 loop spans 15 amino acids. V gave up 5 bases and J gave up 2 bases, with 13 bases separating them. From germline, CDR1 is LGHNT and CDR2 FRNRAP. The CDR3: CASGKGEAGNQPQHF. The CDR3 region has the DNA TGTGCTAGTGGTAAAGGGGAGGCCGGCAATCAGCCCCAGCATTTT.

The CDR3 nucleotides read TGTGCCAGCAGTTTCCGGGTGGGGCTTTATAGCAATCAGCCCCAGCATTTT. It is translated as CASSFRVGLYSNQPQHF. This rearrangement joins TRBV28 to TRBJ1-5; tentatively, D is TRBD1 (5 bases). Germline V gene sequence: CDR1 MDHEN, CDR2 SYDVKM. The CDR3 spans 17 residues. V was clipped by 3 bases and J by 0 bases, with 15 bases between them.

The rearrangement joins TRBV11-2 to TRBJ1-2; D may be TRBD1 (5 bases). Germline loops: CDR1 SGHAT, CDR2 FQNNGV. The V and J ends lost 5 bases and 0 bases respectively, with 7 bases between them. This CDR3 is 13 amino acids long. The CDR3 here is CASSGGANYGYTF. Here the CDR3 DNA reads TGTGCCAGCAGCGGAGGGGCTAACTATGGCTACACCTTC.

The V gene is TRBV6-4, the J gene TRBJ2-3; possible D gene TRBD2, 5 bases. V lost 2 bases and J 4 bases, leaving 7 bases between the germline ends. This CDR3 is 13 amino acids long. The germline V gene encodes CDR1 MRHNA and CDR2 SNTAGT. The CDR3 loop is CASSDTLADTQYF. CDR3 nucleotides: TGTGCCAGCAGTGACACACTAGCAGATACGCAGTATTTT.

V and J are TRBV6-1 and TRBJ2-3, with 7 bases matching TRBD2. V lost 5 bases to trimming and J lost 3 bases; unmatched junction nucleotides: 8. The CDR3 contains 15 residues. Germline V gives CDR1 MNHNS, CDR2 SASEGT. The CDR3 is CASSSKGRGTDTQYF. The DNA of the CDR3 is TGTGCCAGCAGTTCCAAAGGGAGGGGAACAGATACGCAGTATTTT.

CDR3 residues: CASSLDRLDGYTF. The CDR3 DNA reads as TGTGCCAGCAGCCTCGACAGGCTCGATGGCTACACCTTC. The chain has TRBV28 and TRBJ1-2; weak D call: TRBD1 (6 bases). V lost 6 bases and J 6 bases, leaving 14 bases between the germline ends. CDR1 MDHEN and CDR2 SYDVKM come from the germline V gene. This CDR3 contains 13 residues.

The V gene is TRBV7-2, the J gene TRBJ2-5, with 16 bases matching TRBD2. After removal of 1 base from V and 5 bases from J, the junction contained 10 bases not matched to a gene. The V gene's germline CDR1 is SGHTA and CDR2 FQGNSA. This CDR3 spans 19 amino acids. This CDR3 is CASSLGPGTSGGALETQYF. The CDR3 DNA reads as TGTGCCAGCAGCTTAGGCCCCGGGACTAGCGGGGGGGCGTTGGAGACCCAGTACTTC.

The CDR3 region has the DNA TGCAGTGCCCCCCACAGCGAAAAACTGTTTTTT. It encodes CSAPHSEKLFF. The chain uses TRBV20-1 and TRBJ1-4, with D unclear. The CDR3 runs to 11 residues. The germline gives CDR1 DFQATT, CDR2 SNEGSKA (reference sequence). The ends were cut back, 6 bases at V and 8 bases at J, with 10 bases in the middle.